The text below deals with one T cell receptor (beta chain). The table came from immunoSEQ multiplex PCR; TCRdb's copy has only in-frame clones and leaves some out. The table shows roughly 2.1 million clones, with roughly 91% occurring only once. CD45RO-negative, CCR7-positively selected cells formed the naive CD8 fraction, excluding terminally differentiated effector memory CD45RA+ cells. These data belong to a study of shared clonotypes between healthy human individuals. The CDR3 covers 17 residues. V shed 3 bases and J 4 bases; nucleotides not matched to a gene: 7. Per the germline V gene, CDR1 is SGDLS and CDR2 is YYNGEE.

The TCR comes from a young man in good health. Some clones in this sample may be carry-over from other donors' samples. The chain uses TRBV9 and TRBJ2-2; TRBD2 aligns across 12 bases. Source material: naive CD8+ T cells from PBMCs. The CDR3 loop is CASSAQGLAGLTGELFF. The DNA for the CDR3 is TGTGCCAGCAGCGCCCAAGGACTAGCGGGACTCACCGGGGAGCTGTTTTTT.